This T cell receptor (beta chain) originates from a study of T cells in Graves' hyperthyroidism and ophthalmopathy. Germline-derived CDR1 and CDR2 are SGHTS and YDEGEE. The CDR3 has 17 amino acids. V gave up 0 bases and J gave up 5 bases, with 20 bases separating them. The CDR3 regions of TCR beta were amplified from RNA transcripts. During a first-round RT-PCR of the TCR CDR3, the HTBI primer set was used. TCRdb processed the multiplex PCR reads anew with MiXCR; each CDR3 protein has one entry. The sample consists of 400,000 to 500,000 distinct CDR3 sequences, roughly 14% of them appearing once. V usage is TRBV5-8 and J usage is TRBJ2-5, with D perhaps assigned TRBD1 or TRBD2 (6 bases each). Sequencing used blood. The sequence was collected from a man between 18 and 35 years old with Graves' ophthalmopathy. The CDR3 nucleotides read TGTGCCAGCAGCTTGGGGGACGGGGGCTCGTCCTCGGAGACCCAGTACTTC. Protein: CASSLGDGGSSSETQYF.